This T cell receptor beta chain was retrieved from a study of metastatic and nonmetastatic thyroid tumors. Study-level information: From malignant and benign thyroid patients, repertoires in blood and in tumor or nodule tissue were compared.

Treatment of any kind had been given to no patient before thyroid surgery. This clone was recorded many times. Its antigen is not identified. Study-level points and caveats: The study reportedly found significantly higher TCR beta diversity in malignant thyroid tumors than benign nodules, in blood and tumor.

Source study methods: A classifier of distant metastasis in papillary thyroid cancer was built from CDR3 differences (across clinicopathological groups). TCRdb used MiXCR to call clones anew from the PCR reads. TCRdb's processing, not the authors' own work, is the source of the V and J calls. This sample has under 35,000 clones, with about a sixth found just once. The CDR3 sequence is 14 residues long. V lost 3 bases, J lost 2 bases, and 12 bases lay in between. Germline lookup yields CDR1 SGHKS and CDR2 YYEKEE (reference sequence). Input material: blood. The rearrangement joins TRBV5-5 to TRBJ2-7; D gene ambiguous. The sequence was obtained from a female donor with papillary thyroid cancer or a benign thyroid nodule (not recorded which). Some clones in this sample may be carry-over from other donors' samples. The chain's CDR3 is CASSWARVPYEQYF. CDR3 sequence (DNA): TGTGCCAGCAGCTGGGCAAGAGTTCCCTACGAGCAGTACTTC. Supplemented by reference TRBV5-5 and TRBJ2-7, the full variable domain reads DAGVTQSPTHLIKTRGQQVTLRCSPISGHKSVSWYQQVLGQGPQFIFQYYEKEERGRGNFPDRFSARQFPNYSSELNVNALLLGDSALYLCASSWARVPYEQYFGPGTRLTVT.